This record concerns one T cell receptor beta chain sequence. This sample was taken from a study of blood T cell repertoires in COVID-19. The repertoire was sequenced with immunoSEQ multiplex PCR; TCRdb's copy has only in-frame clones and lacks some. The repertoire holds roughly 160,000 clones, with about 88% as singletons. The sequenced sample was peripheral blood. The TCR originated in a man in his fifties or sixties with acute or convalescent COVID-19.

CDR3 sequence (DNA): TGTGCCTGGAGTCCATTGGGGGGTGGCAATCAGCCCCAGCATTTT. Protein product: CAWSPLGGGNQPQHF. V gene TRBV30 combines with J gene TRBJ1-5, with D possibly TRBD1 on 5 matching bases. Germline assignment: CDR1 GTSNPN and CDR2 SVGIG (reference sequence). This CDR3 is 15 amino acids long. Trimming shortened V by 2 bases and J by 2 bases, and 13 bases separated the two germline ends. Full variable domain (remainder filled in from reference TRBV30 and TRBJ1-5): SQTIHQWPATLVQPVGSPLSLECTVEGTSNPNLYWYRQAAGRGLQLLFYSVGIGQISSEVPQNLSASRPQDRQFILSSKKLLLSDSGFYLCAWSPLGGGNQPQHFGDGTRLSIL.